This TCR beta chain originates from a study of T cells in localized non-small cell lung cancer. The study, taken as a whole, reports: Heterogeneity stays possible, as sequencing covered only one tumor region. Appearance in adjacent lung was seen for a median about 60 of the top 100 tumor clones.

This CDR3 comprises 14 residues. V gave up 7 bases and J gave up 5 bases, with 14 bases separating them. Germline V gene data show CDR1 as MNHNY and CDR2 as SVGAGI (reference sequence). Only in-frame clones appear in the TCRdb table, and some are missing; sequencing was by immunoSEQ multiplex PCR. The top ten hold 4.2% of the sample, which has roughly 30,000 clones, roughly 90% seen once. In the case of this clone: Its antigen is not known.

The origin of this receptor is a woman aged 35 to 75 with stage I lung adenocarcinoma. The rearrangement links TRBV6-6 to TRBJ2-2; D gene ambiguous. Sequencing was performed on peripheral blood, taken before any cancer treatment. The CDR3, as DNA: TGTGCCAGCATCTTGCGTGTGGAAACCGGGGAGCTGTTTTTT. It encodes CASILRVETGELFF.